This entry is about one T cell receptor (beta chain). What it recognizes is unknown. This sample is part of a study of cytomegalovirus exposure and HLA in healthy donors. Overall study findings and caveats: The sole available immune exposure information was CMV serostatus.

Donors showed nominal health when sampled, although they likely had unrecorded immune exposures. Both 60 Vbeta primers and 13 Jbeta primers went into the PCR. Clones were sequenced by immunoSEQ multiplex PCR, and TCRdb holds only the in-frame ones, with some missing. This table holds approximately 120,000 clones, 76% found once. CDR1 SGHTA and CDR2 FQGNSA come from the germline V gene. V lost 3 bases and J lost 2, with 8 bases in between. The CDR3 totals 13 residues. The source material was PBMCs. The chain joins TRBV7-2 to TRBJ2-7; D is ambiguous. The sequence was collected from a woman between 45 and 65 years old in good health and CMV-seropositive. The CDR3: CASSLAETYEQYF. The CDR3 DNA reads as TGTGCCAGCAGCTTGGCGGAAACCTACGAGCAGTACTTC.